Listed below are T cell receptor beta chains from one sample, sequenced in a study of blood T cell repertoires in COVID-19. Libraries were prepared by immunoSEQ multiplex PCR; TCRdb keeps only in-frame clonotypes and omits some of them. The sample holds 190,000 or so clones, 85% seen once. Material: PBMCs or T cells enriched from blood (not recorded which). These receptors originate from a man aged 35 to 55 who had recovered from COVID-19. CDR3s include the opening cysteine and the closing phenylalanine or tryptophan.

V	J	CDR3
TRBV10-1	TRBJ2-7	CASRPLASGKGLSSHEQYF
TRBV29-1	TRBJ2-7	CSVGDWVYEQYF
TRBV3-1/TRBV3-2	TRBJ1-2	CASSQGGGNYGYTF
TRBV30	TRBJ1-1	CAWSLGQGTVAFF
TRBV7-2	TRBJ2-3	CASSFGDTQYF
TRBV6-2/TRBV6-3	TRBJ2-2	CASSHRLAGNTGELFF
TRBV4-3	TRBJ2-7	CASSQDFTGTSVLRYF
TRBV6-2/TRBV6-3	TRBJ1-2	CASSYSTTANYGYTF
TRBV7-8	TRBJ1-5	CASSQTENSNQPQHF
TRBV30	TRBJ2-2	CAWMGQGLINGELFF
TRBV9	TRBJ1-1	CASSVDSKNTEAFF
TRBV11-2	TRBJ2-1	CASSLGTGVAYNEQFF
TRBV3-1/TRBV3-2	TRBJ1-2	CASSQVPGGNYGYTF
TRBV5-6	TRBJ2-3	CASSSTGQGGTDTQYF
TRBV5-6	TRBJ1-6	CASSLAVGQPYNSPLHF
TRBV9	TRBJ1-1	CASSAGTGGLAEAFF
TRBV5-6	TRBJ2-7	CASSLGASVSYEQYF
TRBV30	TRBJ1-6	CAWNQGVSPLHF
TRBV29-1	TRBJ2-7	CSVEGLQGLKNYEQYF
TRBV7-2	TRBJ2-7	CASSLGPAPGTGIYEQYF
TRBV5-5	TRBJ1-1	CASSPQGALSEAFF
TRBV4-2	TRBJ2-7	CASSQPRQGANEQYF
TRBV7-3	TRBJ2-5	CASSPGTGPQETQYF
TRBV7-2	TRBJ2-5	CASSYRPGLAGQETQYF
TRBV4-3	TRBJ2-1	CASSQGYGTSGTEQFF
TRBV5-6	TRBJ1-2	CASSSDRGGYGYTF